A single sample is the source of the 19 T cell receptor beta chains below, sequenced in a study of shared clonotypes between healthy human individuals. Repertoires were generated with immunoSEQ multiplex PCR, while TCRdb's copy carries only in-frame clones and drops some. The top ten hold roughly 0.13% of the sample, which has a few million clones, 90% to 97% seen once. Sequenced: naive CD4+ T cells sorted from blood. As to subset: CD45RA+ positively selected. These receptors were collected from a young man in good health.

The V and J genes are TRBV23-1 and TRBJ2-7, with 10 bases matching TRBD1. TRBV23-1 is placed among ORFs of uncertain function. The CDR3 runs to 16 residues. V dropped 4 bases and J dropped 0; count of bases not matched to a gene: 6. Written as DNA, the CDR3 is TGCGCCAGCAGTCCTTCGACAGGGGGCTTCTCCTACGAGCAGTACTTC. Translating it yields CASSPSTGGFSYEQYF.

The J gene is TRBJ2-1, the V gene TRBV4-3; 11 nucleotides line up with TRBD1. The V segment lost 6 bases and the J segment 8 bases; nucleotides outside the gene matches: 3. The CDR3 is 13 amino acids. CDR1 is LGHNA, CDR2 YSLEER, per germline. The CDR3 DNA follows: TGCGCCAGCAGTGGACAGGGGGCTCATGAGCAGTTCTTC. Protein product: CASSGQGAHEQFF.

The rearrangement joins TRBV10-1 to TRBJ1-6; D is possibly TRBD1 (5 bases). Looked up from germline, CDR1 is WNHNN and CDR2 is SYGVQD (reference sequence). V was clipped by 3 bases and J by 4 bases, with 7 bases between them. This CDR3 region has 14 residues. The CDR3 coding sequence is TGCGCCAGCAGTGATGGGGGTTATAATTCACCCCTCCACTTT. Its protein is CASSDGGYNSPLHF.

The chain carries TRBV27 and TRBJ2-1; 10 bases agree with TRBD1. Losses at the gene ends were 6 bases for V and 0 bases for J; bases not matched to a gene: 11. Germline V gene sequence: CDR1 MNHEY, CDR2 SMNVEV (reference sequence). This CDR3 region has 18 residues. The CDR3 reads CASSSPRGDRGSYNEQFF. CDR3 coding DNA: TGTGCCAGCAGCTCCCCCAGAGGGGACAGGGGCTCCTACAATGAGCAGTTCTTC.

The gene calls are TRBV2 and TRBJ2-5; D is possibly TRBD1 (6 bases). Between the trimmed V and J ends, which lost 6 bases and 5 bases, there was a span of 16 bases. The CDR3 spans 14 residues. Per the germline V gene, CDR1 is SNHLY and CDR2 is FYNNEI. Written as DNA, the CDR3 is TGTGCCAGCAGCATAGACAGGCTAAGGGAGACCCAGTACTTC. As protein: CASSIDRLRETQYF.

This clone was counted a few times. As DNA, the CDR3 is TGTGCCTGGAGCGGGATGCCAAACGAGCCCCAGCATTTT. It codes for CAWSGMPNEPQHF. V is TRBV30 and J is TRBJ1-5, with no clear D. The CDR3 covers 13 residues. Germline V gives CDR1 GTSNPN, CDR2 SVGIG (reference sequence). Trimming shortened V by 3 bases and J by 8 bases, and 14 bases separated the two germline ends.

The rearrangement uses TRBV7-9 and TRBJ2-7; D is uncertain. This CDR3 is 17 amino acids long. Germline CDR1 SEHNR, CDR2 FQNEAQ (reference sequence). V lost 1 base to trimming and J lost 3 bases, with 19 bases between them. The CDR3 here is CASSLVRRTVTDYEQYF. In DNA form, the CDR3 reads TGTGCCAGCAGCTTAGTAAGAAGAACAGTTACGGACTACGAGCAGTACTTC. Filled out from reference TRBV7-9 and TRBJ2-7, the complete variable domain reads DTGVSQNPRHKITKRGQNVTFRCDPISEHNRLYWYRQTLGQGPEFLTYFQNEAQLEKSRLLSDRFSAERPKGSFSTLEIQRTEQGDSAMYLCASSLVRRTVTDYEQYFGPGTRLTVT.

The chain links TRBV9 to TRBJ2-6; 8 positions match TRBD1. The germline gives CDR1 SGDLS, CDR2 YYNGEE. The length of the CDR3 is 16 residues. Trimming at V came to 3 bases and at J to 2 bases, leaving 4 bases not matched to a gene. The CDR3 nucleotides are TGTGCCAGCAGCGCAACGGACAGGGCTGGGGCCAACGTCCTGACTTTC. Its translation is CASSATDRAGANVLTF.

For the CDR3, the DNA is TGTGCCAGCAGACCCCTACCGGGACGGAAGTCCTACGAGCAGTACTTC. Translation gives CASRPLPGRKSYEQYF. The chain uses TRBV6-4 and TRBJ2-7; D could derive from TRBD1 or TRBD2 (5 bases each). The length of the CDR3 is 16 residues. Germline V CDR1 and CDR2: MRHNA, SNTAGT. V lost 6 bases, J lost 1 base, and 19 bases lay in between.

This chain connects TRBV5-1 to TRBJ1-5; tentative D call: TRBD1 (5 bases). Germline CDR1 reads SGHRS; CDR2 reads YFSETQ. V lost 4 bases to trimming and J lost 2 bases, with 13 bases between them. This CDR3 is 15 amino acids long. CDR3 sequence reads: CASSPEQTGNQPQHF. DNA of the CDR3: TGCGCCAGCAGCCCTGAACAGACAGGCAATCAGCCCCAGCATTTT.

A single count supports this clone. The rearrangement uses TRBV10-2 and TRBJ2-5; the match to TRBD1 covers 9 bases. Germline assignment: CDR1 WSHSY and CDR2 SAAADI. Trimming removed 8 bases from V and 5 bases from J; junction bases left unmatched: 12. This CDR3 is 15 amino acids long. The CDR3 loop reads CASHETGGFLETQYF. The CDR3 DNA reads as TGCGCCAGCCATGAGACAGGGGGTTTTCTGGAGACCCAGTACTTC.

The V and J genes are TRBV5-1 and TRBJ1-4, with D maybe TRBD1 (5 bases). The ends were cut back, 0 bases at V and 7 bases at J, with 16 bases in the middle. This CDR3 has 16 amino acids. CDR1 SGHRS and CDR2 YFSETQ come from the germline V gene. DNA for the CDR3: TGCGCCAGCAGCTTGGACGGAGCAGGGAGGGCTGAAAAACTGTTTTTT. Its translation: CASSLDGAGRAEKLFF.

V usage is TRBV25-1 and J usage is TRBJ1-1, with a possible D match to TRBD1 (5 bases). CDR3 length equals 15 residues. V was shortened by 5 bases and J by 1 base, with 14 bases between the two germline ends. Germline-derived CDR1 and CDR2 are MGHDK and SYGVNS. CDR3 DNA sequence: TGTGCCAGCAGTCCTGACAGACCAACGAACACTGAAGCTTTCTTT. Translated, it gives CASSPDRPTNTEAFF.

Comments on this clone: The same CDR3 is also encoded by other DNA sequences in this sample. V usage is TRBV10-1 and J usage is TRBJ2-3, with a possible D match to TRBD1 (6 bases). The germline V gene encodes CDR1 WNHNN and CDR2 SYGVQD (reference sequence). The CDR3 is 15 amino acids. Trimming took 2 bases from V and 1 from J, leaving 10 bases between them. The chain's CDR3 is CASSERAGGTDTQYF. The CDR3 nucleotides are TGCGCCAGCAGTGAGAGGGCAGGGGGCACAGATACGCAGTATTTT.

The rearrangement links TRBV30 to TRBJ2-5; 10 bases match TRBD2. CDR3 length equals 12 residues. Trimming at V came to 5 bases and at J to 4 bases, leaving 1 base not matched to a gene. Germline V gene lookup returns CDR1 GTSNPN and CDR2 SVGIG (reference sequence). Written as DNA, the CDR3 is TGTGCCTGGGGACTAGCGGCAGAGACCCAGTACTTC. It codes for CAWGLAAETQYF.

The chain employs TRBV19 and TRBJ1-2; 8 bases are a match to TRBD1. From germline, CDR1 is LNHDA and CDR2 SQIVND (reference sequence). The V gene end was trimmed by 6 bases and the J gene end by 4 bases; junction bases not matched to a gene: 7. The CDR3 has 14 amino acids. The CDR3 spells CASRTGEVTYGYTF. The CDR3, as DNA: TGTGCCAGTAGGACAGGGGAAGTGACCTATGGCTACACCTTC.

The rearrangement links TRBV11-2 to TRBJ1-5, with D possibly TRBD1 on 5 matching bases. CDR1 and CDR2 (germline): SGHAT, FQNNGV. The CDR3 covers 16 residues. Trimming shortened V by 2 bases and J by 0 bases, and 11 bases separated the two germline ends. The CDR3 bases are TGTGCCAGCAGCTTAACAGGACAATATAGCAATCAGCCCCAGCATTTT. Translated, it gives CASSLTGQYSNQPQHF.

The chain joins TRBV5-1 to TRBJ2-1; the D gene is possibly TRBD2 (6 bases). This CDR3 region has 15 residues. V dropped 2 bases and J dropped 3 bases, with 12 bases sitting between them. Per the germline V gene, CDR1 is SGHRS and CDR2 is YFSETQ. CDR3: CASSFTGEDYNEQFF. CDR3 sequence (DNA): TGCGCCAGCAGCTTCACGGGGGAAGACTACAATGAGCAGTTCTTC.

The chain combines TRBV5-1 with TRBJ1-1, with 11 bases fitting TRBD1. Germline V gene sequence: CDR1 SGHRS, CDR2 YFSETQ. Unmatched junction bases numbered 7, after V lost 1 base and J lost 5 bases. This CDR3 is built from 16 residues. The CDR3 bases are TGCGCCAGCAGCTTGAGTCCTGGGACAGGGGGAACTGAAGCTTTCTTT. This encodes CASSLSPGTGGTEAFF.